This TCR beta chain emerged from a study of T-cell reconstitution after alpha-beta-depleted transplantation in children. Library preparation (for TCRbeta) was performed with unique molecular identifiers. TCRdb reanalysed the PCR reads using MiXCR and keeps one entry per CDR3 protein. The sample holds a few hundred thousand distinct CDR3 sequences, more than 20% seen once. This CDR3 has 13 amino acids. V trimming: 3 bases; J trimming: 13 bases; junction bases outside the gene matches: 9. CDR1 is SGHTA and CDR2 is FQGNSA in the germline V gene. This clonotype was detected only a few times. This material consisted of PBMCs, taken before TCRalphabeta/CD19-depleted stem cell transplant. This chain joins TRBV7-2 and TRBJ2-1; TRBD2 aligns across 7 bases. This TCR came from a boy less than two years old with Wiskott-Aldrich syndrome, due to receive a stem cell transplant. CDR3 in amino acids: CASSLWLADIQFF. For the CDR3, the DNA is TGTGCCAGCAGCTTGTGGCTAGCGGACATCCAGTTCTTC.